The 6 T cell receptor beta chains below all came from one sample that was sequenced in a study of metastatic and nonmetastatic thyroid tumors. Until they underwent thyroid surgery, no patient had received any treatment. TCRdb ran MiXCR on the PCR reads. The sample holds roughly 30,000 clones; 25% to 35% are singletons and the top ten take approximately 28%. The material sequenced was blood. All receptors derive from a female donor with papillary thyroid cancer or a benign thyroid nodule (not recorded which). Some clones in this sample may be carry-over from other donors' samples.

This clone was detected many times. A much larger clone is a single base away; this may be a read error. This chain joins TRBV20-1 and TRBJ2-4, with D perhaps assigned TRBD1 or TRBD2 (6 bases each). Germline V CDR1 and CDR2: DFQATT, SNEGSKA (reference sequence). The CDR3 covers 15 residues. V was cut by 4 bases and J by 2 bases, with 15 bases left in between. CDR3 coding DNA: TGCAGTGCTACCAGGAGGGGGTCCTCCAAAAACATTCAGTACTTC. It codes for CSATRRGSSKNIQYF.

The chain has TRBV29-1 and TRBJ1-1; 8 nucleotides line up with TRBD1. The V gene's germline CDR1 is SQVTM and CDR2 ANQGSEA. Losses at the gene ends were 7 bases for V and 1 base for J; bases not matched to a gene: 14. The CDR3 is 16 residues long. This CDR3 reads CSAGQGARSGNTEAFF. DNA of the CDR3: TGCAGCGCCGGCCAGGGGGCAAGATCGGGGAACACTGAAGCTTTCTTT.

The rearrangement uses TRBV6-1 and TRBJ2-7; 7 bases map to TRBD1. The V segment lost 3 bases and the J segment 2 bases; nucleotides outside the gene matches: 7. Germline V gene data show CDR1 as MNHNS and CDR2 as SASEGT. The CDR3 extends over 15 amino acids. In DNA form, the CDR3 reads TGTGCCAGCAGTGAGGCCTGGACAGGAGCCTACGAGCAGTACTTC. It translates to CASSEAWTGAYEQYF.

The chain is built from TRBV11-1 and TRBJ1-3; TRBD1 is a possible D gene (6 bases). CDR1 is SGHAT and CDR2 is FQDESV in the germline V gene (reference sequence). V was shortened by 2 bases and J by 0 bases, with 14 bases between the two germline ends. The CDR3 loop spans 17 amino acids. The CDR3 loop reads CASSLWGAPSSGNTIYF. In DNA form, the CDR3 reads TGTGCCAGCAGCTTATGGGGGGCTCCCAGCTCTGGAAACACCATATATTTT.

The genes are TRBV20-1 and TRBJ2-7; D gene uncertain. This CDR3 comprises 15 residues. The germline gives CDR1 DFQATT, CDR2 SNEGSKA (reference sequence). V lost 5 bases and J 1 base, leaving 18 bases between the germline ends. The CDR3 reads CSALAPERGSYEQYF. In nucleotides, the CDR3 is TGCAGTGCTTTAGCCCCCGAGCGAGGATCCTACGAGCAGTACTTC.

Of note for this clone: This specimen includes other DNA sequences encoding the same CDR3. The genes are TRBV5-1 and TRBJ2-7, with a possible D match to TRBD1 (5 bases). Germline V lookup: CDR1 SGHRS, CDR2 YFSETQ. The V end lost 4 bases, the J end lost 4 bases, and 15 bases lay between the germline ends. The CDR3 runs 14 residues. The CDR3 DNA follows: TGCGCCAGCAGCCTAAGGCAGGGCAGTTACGAGCAGTACTTC. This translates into CASSLRQGSYEQYF.